A selection of T cell receptor beta chains follows, all from one sample in a study of STAT5B mutations in CD4+ large granular lymphocyte leukemia. Data came from immunoSEQ multiplex PCR; TCRdb stores just in-frame clones and leaves some out. The sample has 31,000 or so clones; roughly 77% are singletons. The sequenced sample consisted of CD4+ T cells from blood buffy coats. The source of these receptors is a human donor in good health. CDR3s include the opening cysteine and the closing phenylalanine or tryptophan. A D gene is named only where the DNA matches it firmly. Where a row states a size, it is once, few, many or the class of an expanded clone; other rows omit it.

abundance	v_gene	j_gene	d_gene	CDR3aa	CDR3nt
NA	TRBV19	TRBJ1-2	TRBD1	CASSISSDRINYGYTF	TGTGCCAGTAGTATTTCCTCGGACAGGATTAACTATGGCTACACCTTC
NA	TRBV18	TRBJ2-7	NA	CASSPRTTTYEQYF	TGTGCCAGCTCACCTCGGACCACAACCTACGAGCAGTACTTC
NA	TRBV4-3	TRBJ1-4	NA	CASSQEIVADEKLFF	TGCGCCAGCAGCCAAGAGATTGTGGCTGATGAAAAACTGTTTTTT
NA	TRBV30	TRBJ2-3	NA	CACRTLDTQYF	TGTGCCTGCCGGACGTTAGATACGCAGTATTTT
NA	TRBV9	TRBJ2-5	NA	CASSFWTEETQYF	TGTGCCAGCAGCTTTTGGACAGAGGAGACCCAGTACTTC
NA	TRBV27	TRBJ1-5	NA	CASSTRGRNQPQHF	TGTGCCAGCTCGACGAGGGGTCGGAATCAGCCCCAGCATTTT
NA	TRBV6-1	TRBJ1-5	NA	CASSEGLVSNQPQHF	TGTGCCAGCAGCGAGGGGTTGGTGAGCAATCAGCCCCAGCATTTT
NA	TRBV2	TRBJ2-2	TRBD2	CASSVYSGSYTGELFF	TGTGCCAGCAGTGTTTATAGCGGGAGTTACACCGGGGAGCTGTTTTTT
NA	TRBV30	TRBJ1-3	NA	CAWTSFSGNTIYF	TGTGCCTGGACCTCCTTCTCTGGAAACACCATATATTTT
NA	TRBV9	TRBJ2-3	NA	CASSVGVSSTDTQYF	TGTGCCAGCAGCGTAGGGGTATCTAGCACAGATACGCAGTATTTT
NA	TRBV25-1	TRBJ2-3	NA	CASSRDELRTDTQYF	TGTGCCAGCTCCCGGGACGAGTTACGCACAGATACGCAGTATTTT
NA	TRBV18	TRBJ2-3	TRBD1	CASSRQGMVPTDTQYF	TGTGCCAGCTCACGACAGGGGATGGTCCCCACAGATACGCAGTATTTT
once	TRBV10-3	TRBJ1-6	NA	CAISKEDMRSPLHF	TGTGCCATCAGTAAAGAAGACATGAGGTCACCCCTCCACTTT